This is a list of T cell receptor beta chains from one sample in a study of STAT5B mutations in CD4+ large granular lymphocyte leukemia. The assay was immunoSEQ multiplex PCR, and TCRdb's table has in-frame clones only and misses some. Here the sample spans just over 40,000 clones, around 85% being singletons. Sequencing was performed on CD4+ T cells from blood buffy coats. Receptor source: a human donor in good health. Both conserved end residues are part of each CDR3. A D gene is named only where the DNA matches it firmly. The listing skips clone size in some rows; elsewhere it reads once, few, many or a size class.

J: TRBJ2-1; length: 15; V: TRBV6-1; D: .; size: .; DNA: TGTGCCAGCAGTGAGACAGGAGTGGGGTACAATGAGCAGTTCTTC; CDR3: CASSETGVGYNEQFF
J: TRBJ1-5; length: 15; V: TRBV28; D: .; size: .; DNA: TGTGCCAGCGATTTTTCCGAGGGGATCAATCAGCCCCAGCATTTT; CDR3: CASDFSEGINQPQHF
J: TRBJ1-1; length: 14; V: TRBV5-1; D: TRBD1; size: .; DNA: TGCGCCAGCAGCTTTGGACAGGGGGGAGCCCAAGCTTTCTTT; CDR3: CASSFGQGGAQAFF
J: TRBJ1-5; length: 14; V: TRBV21-1; D: .; size: .; DNA: TGTGCCAGCAGCATAGAACAGGGCGAACAGCCCCAGCATTTT; CDR3: CASSIEQGEQPQHF
J: TRBJ2-1; length: 19; V: TRBV27; D: TRBD2; size: .; DNA: TGTGCCAGCAGTCCGACCGGACTAGCGGGGGCTACCCGCTACAATGAGCAGTTCTTC; CDR3: CASSPTGLAGATRYNEQFF
J: TRBJ2-2; length: 17; V: TRBV7-6; D: TRBD1; size: few; DNA: TGTGCCAGCAGCTTAGTCTCCGGGACAGGGGTTACCGGGGAGCTGTTTTTT; CDR3: CASSLVSGTGVTGELFF
J: TRBJ2-6; length: 14; V: TRBV7-2; D: .; size: .; DNA: TGTGCCAGCAGCGGGGCGGCTGGGGCCAACGTCCTGACTTTC; CDR3: CASSGAAGANVLTF
J: TRBJ2-2; length: 19; V: TRBV7-9; D: TRBD2; size: .; DNA: TGTGCCAGCAGCTTATTTTTCGGGGGACTAGCGGGAGACACCGGGGAGCTGTTTTTT; CDR3: CASSLFFGGLAGDTGELFF
J: TRBJ2-3; length: 14; V: TRBV6-1; D: TRBD2; size: .; DNA: TGTGCCAGCAGTGCTAGCGGGGGCTCAGATACGCAGTATTTT; CDR3: CASSASGGSDTQYF
J: TRBJ2-7; length: 14; V: TRBV18; D: .; size: .; DNA: TGTGCCAGCTCACCACGGACTGATCCCTACGAGCAGTACTTC; CDR3: CASSPRTDPYEQYF
J: TRBJ2-2; length: 16; V: TRBV11-1; D: TRBD2; size: .; DNA: TGTGCCAGCAGCTTATTACTAGCGGGAATGAACGGGGAGCTGTTTTTT; CDR3: CASSLLLAGMNGELFF
J: TRBJ2-5; length: 15; V: TRBV6-1; D: .; size: .; DNA: TGTGCCAGCGCCGAACAAGTCGGGGATTCAGAGACCCAGTACTTC; CDR3: CASAEQVGDSETQYF
J: TRBJ2-1; length: 15; V: TRBV7-8; D: TRBD2; size: .; DNA: TGTGCCAGCAGCTCGGGACTAGCGCCGGGGAATGAGCAGTTCTTC; CDR3: CASSSGLAPGNEQFF
J: TRBJ1-1; length: 13; V: TRBV4-1; D: .; size: .; DNA: TGCGCCAGCAGCCAAGATGCAGGGAGGAGAGCTTTCTTT; CDR3: CASSQDAGRRAFF
J: TRBJ2-5; length: 14; V: TRBV7-2; D: .; size: .; DNA: TGTGCCAGCAGCTTATCCCTTTCGGGGGAGACCCAGTACTTC; CDR3: CASSLSLSGETQYF
J: TRBJ2-3; length: 12; V: TRBV30; D: .; size: .; DNA: TGTGCCTGGAGTATAGAAGCAGATACGCAGTATTTT; CDR3: CAWSIEADTQYF
J: TRBJ1-6; length: 15; V: TRBV2; D: .; size: .; DNA: TGTGCCAGCAGTGAAAGCAGGACCTATAATTCACCCCTCCACTTT; CDR3: CASSESRTYNSPLHF
J: TRBJ2-5; length: 15; V: TRBV30; D: .; size: .; DNA: TGTGCCTGGAGTGTAATACAAGGACTCGGGGAGACCCAGTACTTC; CDR3: CAWSVIQGLGETQYF
J: TRBJ2-4; length: 16; V: TRBV9; D: TRBD2; size: once; DNA: TGTGCCATCATGAGCGGGAGGGATTGGGCCAAAAACATTCAGTACTTC; CDR3: CAIMSGRDWAKNIQYF
J: TRBJ1-1; length: 13; V: TRBV6-1; D: .; size: .; DNA: TGTGCCAGCAGTGACCATCCGAACACTGAAGCTTTCTTT; CDR3: CASSDHPNTEAFF
J: TRBJ1-5; length: 15; V: TRBV15; D: .; size: .; DNA: TGTGCCACCAGCAGGGTGGGGGGGTCCCTCCAGCCCCAGCATTTT; CDR3: CATSRVGGSLQPQHF
J: TRBJ2-1; length: 15; V: TRBV9; D: TRBD1; size: .; DNA: TGTGCCAGCAGCGCTGGGACAGGGGGACTGCATGAGCAGTTCTTC; CDR3: CASSAGTGGLHEQFF
J: TRBJ1-2; length: 12; V: TRBV29-1; D: .; size: .; DNA: TGCAGCGGCTTACAGGTCGACTATGGCTACACCTTC; CDR3: CSGLQVDYGYTF
J: TRBJ2-6; length: 16; V: TRBV30; D: .; size: once; DNA: TGTGCCTGGAGTGAGAGTGGGACCTCTGGGGCCAACGTCCTGACTTTC; CDR3: CAWSESGTSGANVLTF
J: TRBJ1-4; length: 15; V: TRBV5-5; D: TRBD1; size: .; DNA: TGTGCCAGCAGGGCCCCGGGACAGGGTATGGAAAAACTGTTTTTT; CDR3: CASRAPGQGMEKLFF
J: TRBJ2-1; length: 19; V: TRBV4-2; D: TRBD2; size: .; DNA: TGTGCCAGCAGCCAAGGGCCCGGGCGTAGCGGGACCTCCTACAATGAGCAGTTCTTC; CDR3: CASSQGPGRSGTSYNEQFF
J: TRBJ1-2; length: 15; V: TRBV4-1; D: TRBD1; size: .; DNA: TGCGCCAGCAGCCAAGCTGGGACAGGTGACTATGGCTACACCTTC; CDR3: CASSQAGTGDYGYTF
J: TRBJ2-5; length: 13; V: TRBV29-1; D: .; size: .; DNA: TGCAGCGTTTACTACGGGGATCGGGAGACCCAGTACTTC; CDR3: CSVYYGDRETQYF
J: TRBJ2-5; length: 16; V: TRBV11-2; D: .; size: .; DNA: TGTGCCAGCAGCCTTAGGGGGGGGGAAGTCCAAGAGACCCAGTACTTC; CDR3: CASSLRGGEVQETQYF
J: TRBJ1-6; length: 13; V: TRBV30; D: .; size: .; DNA: TGTGCCTGGACAGGGCTCGATAATTCACCCCTCCACTTT; CDR3: CAWTGLDNSPLHF
J: TRBJ1-3; length: 15; V: TRBV5-4; D: .; size: .; DNA: TGTGCCAGCAGCTTGGATGGGCACTCTGGAAACACCATATATTTT; CDR3: CASSLDGHSGNTIYF
J: TRBJ1-3; length: 12; V: TRBV2; D: .; size: .; DNA: TGTGGGATAGGGGCCGTTGGAAACACCATATATTTT; CDR3: CGIGAVGNTIYF
J: TRBJ1-4; length: 15; V: TRBV6-5; D: .; size: once; DNA: TGTGCCAGCAGTTACTCCACAGGGCGTGGTGAAAAACTGTTTTTT; CDR3: CASSYSTGRGEKLFF
J: TRBJ2-5; length: 15; V: TRBV19; D: .; size: .; DNA: TGTGCCAGTAGCTCAACAGGGACTCTACAAGAGACCCAGTACTTC; CDR3: CASSSTGTLQETQYF
J: TRBJ2-7; length: 14; V: TRBV2; D: TRBD2; size: few; DNA: TGTGCCAGCAGTAGACTAGCGGGGGCCTACGAGCAGTACTTC; CDR3: CASSRLAGAYEQYF
J: TRBJ2-2; length: 14; V: TRBV5-1; D: .; size: .; DNA: TGCGCCAGCAGTCAGGGAATTGACACCGGGGAGCTGTTTTTT; CDR3: CASSQGIDTGELFF
J: TRBJ1-1; length: 15; V: TRBV6-5; D: .; size: .; DNA: TGTGCCAGCAGTTACTCTTTTGGAGCGAACACTGAAGCTTTCTTT; CDR3: CASSYSFGANTEAFF
J: TRBJ1-5; length: 20; V: TRBV27; D: .; size: once; DNA: TGTGCCAGCAGTCCTATCCCCCCTCAGAGAGGGCGCTATAGCAATCAGCCCCAGCATTTT; CDR3: CASSPIPPQRGRYSNQPQHF
J: TRBJ2-7; length: 15; V: TRBV2; D: TRBD2; size: .; DNA: TGTGCCAGCAGTGGGACTAGCGGGAGTCCCTACGAGCAGTACTTC; CDR3: CASSGTSGSPYEQYF
J: TRBJ1-1; length: 14; V: TRBV11-3; D: .; size: .; DNA: TGTGCCAGTGCGGATTCGGACTCGGGCACTGAAGCTTTCTTT; CDR3: CASADSDSGTEAFF
J: TRBJ2-7; length: 15; V: TRBV18; D: .; size: once; DNA: TGTGCCAGCTCACCAATGCAAGCCCATATCGTCGAGCAGTACTTC; CDR3: CASSPMQAHIVEQYF
J: TRBJ1-2; length: 15; V: TRBV10-3; D: TRBD1; size: .; DNA: TGTGCCATCAGTGAGTCATACGACAGGGCATATGGCTACACCTTC; CDR3: CAISESYDRAYGYTF
J: TRBJ1-4; length: 14; V: TRBV2; D: .; size: .; DNA: TGTGCCAGCAGTGTTCAAACAACTAATGAAAAACTGTTTTTT; CDR3: CASSVQTTNEKLFF
J: TRBJ2-7; length: 13; V: TRBV27; D: TRBD2; size: .; DNA: TGTGCCAGCAGGCGGGAGGGAACCTACGAGCAGTACTTC; CDR3: CASRREGTYEQYF
J: TRBJ2-1; length: 13; V: TRBV29-1; D: .; size: .; DNA: TGCAGCGTTGTCCAGATAACCGGGGGCGAGCAGTTCTTC; CDR3: CSVVQITGGEQFF
J: TRBJ2-6; length: 19; V: TRBV4-3; D: TRBD1; size: .; DNA: TGCGCCAGCAGCCAAGATCTCGGACAGGGGGCAGATGGGGCCAACGTCCTGACTTTC; CDR3: CASSQDLGQGADGANVLTF
J: TRBJ1-3; length: 14; V: TRBV7-2; D: .; size: .; DNA: TGTGCCAGCAGCGTGGCCGGGACTGGAAACACCATATATTTT; CDR3: CASSVAGTGNTIYF
J: TRBJ1-2; length: 12; V: TRBV6-1; D: .; size: .; DNA: TGTGCCAGCAGTGCTACCGGAGAACTCTACACCTTC; CDR3: CASSATGELYTF
J: TRBJ2-1; length: 17; V: TRBV4-2; D: TRBD2; size: .; DNA: TGTGCCAGCAGCCAAGATCCTGCTAGCGGGGAATACAATGAGCAGTTCTTC; CDR3: CASSQDPASGEYNEQFF
J: TRBJ2-5; length: 13; V: TRBV5-1; D: .; size: .; DNA: TGCGCCAGCAGCTTTGGGGTTAGGGAGACCCAGTACTTC; CDR3: CASSFGVRETQYF
J: TRBJ1-2; length: 16; V: TRBV19; D: TRBD1; size: once; DNA: TGTGCCAGTAGTATCCCCGCCGGGACAGCAGTCTATGGCTACACCTTC; CDR3: CASSIPAGTAVYGYTF
J: TRBJ2-3; length: 14; V: TRBV29-1; D: .; size: .; DNA: TGCAGCGTTGGGCAGGGGAGCGGCACAGATACGCAGTATTTT; CDR3: CSVGQGSGTDTQYF
J: TRBJ1-1; length: 12; V: TRBV28; D: .; size: .; DNA: TGTGCCAGCAGTTTAGGAAACACTGAAGCTTTCTTT; CDR3: CASSLGNTEAFF
J: TRBJ1-4; length: 14; V: TRBV19; D: TRBD1; size: .; DNA: TGTGCCAGTAGCGAGGACAGGGGGAATGAAAAACTGTTTTTT; CDR3: CASSEDRGNEKLFF
J: TRBJ1-2; length: 14; V: TRBV28; D: .; size: few; DNA: TGTGCCAGCAGACCCAGGGGAAGGGACTATGGCTACACCTTC; CDR3: CASRPRGRDYGYTF
J: TRBJ2-2; length: 17; V: TRBV21-1; D: .; size: .; DNA: TGTGCCAGCAGCAAATGGAAACAGGGGAGGAACACCGGGGAGCTGTTTTTT; CDR3: CASSKWKQGRNTGELFF
J: TRBJ1-2; length: 12; V: TRBV29-1; D: .; size: .; DNA: TGCAGCGTTGCTGGGCTGCGCTATGGCTACACCTTC; CDR3: CSVAGLRYGYTF